The 3 T cell receptor beta chains listed next were all sequenced from one sample in a study of blood T cells in healthy people across ages. A second PCR of roughly 6 to 12 cycles used a sample-barcoded 5' primer and a J-beta primer mix. TCRdb re-called the 5' RACE reads through MiXCR, storing one row per CDR3 protein. The profile shows fewer than 2 million distinct CDR3 sequences, roughly two fifths of them singletons. The sample was blood. Receptor source: a human donor in good health.

V usage is TRBV7-3 and J usage is TRBJ1-1, with TRBD1 identical over 9 bases. This CDR3 is 14 amino acids long. Germline CDR1 SGHTA, CDR2 FQGTGA. With 0 bases clipped from V and 9 bases from J, the junction kept 5 bases outside the gene matches. The chain's CDR3 is CASSLTGTGRKAFF. DNA for the CDR3: TGTGCCAGCAGCTTAACAGGGACAGGGCGGAAAGCTTTCTTT.

Only one count was recorded for this clonotype. The chain links TRBV29-1 to TRBJ1-4; the D gene is possibly TRBD1 (6 bases). The CDR3 has 13 residues. V lost 7 bases and J 8 bases, leaving 17 bases between the germline ends. Germline values: CDR1 SQVTM, CDR2 ANQGSEA. The CDR3 loop reads CSGKQQGTEKLFF. The CDR3 coding sequence is TGCAGCGGCAAGCAACAGGGTACCGAAAAACTGTTTTTT.

The DNA of the CDR3 is TGCGCCAGCAACCTCGCAGGAGGTTATGGCTACACCTTC. Translation: CASNLAGGYGYTF. The V call is TRBV5-1, the J call TRBJ1-2; no firm D call. This CDR3 is 13 amino acids long. Germline values: CDR1 SGHRS, CDR2 YFSETQ. Deletions cut 6 bases from V and 5 bases from J, with 14 bases between.